These T cell receptor beta chains were read from a single sample in a study of radiation and T cells in renal cell carcinoma. Clones were sequenced by immunoSEQ multiplex PCR, and TCRdb holds only the in-frame ones, with some missing. Seen here are roughly 120,000 clones, about four fifths observed once, and the top ten hold approximately 3%. The material sequenced was blood, taken from a patient whose treatment included radiotherapy and nephrectomy. The receptors originated from a woman in her sixties or seventies with renal cell carcinoma. The CDR3 runs from the conserved cysteine through the conserved F or W. D genes are given only for firm matches. Not every row has a clone size; where given, it reads once, few, many or a size class.

v_call	j_call	clone_size	d_call	cdr3_aa	cdr3_nt
TRBV6-9	TRBJ2-1	-	TRBD2	CASSYKGLAGGGNEQFF	TGTGCCAGCAGTTATAAGGGGCTAGCGGGAGGAGGCAATGAGCAGTTCTTC
TRBV19	TRBJ2-4	-	-	CASSSQNKNIQYF	TGTGCCAGTAGTAGCCAGAACAAAAACATTCAGTACTTC
TRBV9	TRBJ2-1	-	TRBD1	CASSVGRSRGYNEQFF	TGTGCCAGCAGCGTAGGTCGAAGCAGGGGGTACAATGAGCAGTTCTTC
TRBV6-1	TRBJ1-6	-	-	CASRSDWRENSPLHF	TGTGCCAGCAGGTCTGATTGGAGGGAGAATTCACCCCTCCACTTT
TRBV9	TRBJ2-1	-	TRBD2	CASSATSGVSYNEQFF	TGTGCCAGCAGTGCAACTAGCGGGGTCTCCTACAATGAGCAGTTCTTC
TRBV27	TRBJ2-7	-	-	CASSPRTPSYEQYF	TGTGCCAGCAGTCCAAGGACTCCTTCCTACGAGCAGTACTTC
TRBV30	TRBJ2-7	once	-	CAAGGYEQYF	TGTGCCGCCGGAGGCTACGAGCAGTACTTC
TRBV28	TRBJ2-7	-	-	CASSLFPGPPYEQYF	TGTGCCAGCAGTTTATTCCCAGGGCCCCCCTACGAGCAGTACTTC
TRBV28	TRBJ1-2	-	-	CASNPPNGSGYTF	TGTGCCAGCAACCCCCCGAACGGGAGCGGCTACACCTTC
TRBV5-5	TRBJ1-2	-	TRBD1	CASSLDRGHGYTF	TGTGCCAGCAGCCTGGACAGGGGCCATGGCTACACCTTC
TRBV28	TRBJ1-2	-	TRBD1	CASSLSRQGKGYTF	TGTGCCAGCAGTCTATCCCGACAGGGGAAGGGCTACACCTTC
TRBV19	TRBJ1-5	-	-	CASSIAQGRGNQPQHF	TGTGCCAGTAGTATAGCCCAGGGAAGGGGCAATCAGCCCCAGCATTTT
TRBV5-1	TRBJ1-5	once	TRBD1	CASSTTGAGNQPQHF	TGCGCCAGCAGCACGACAGGGGCTGGCAATCAGCCCCAGCATTTT
TRBV18	TRBJ2-7	-	TRBD1	CASSPSRIGQGLNYEQYF	TGTGCCAGCTCACCGTCAAGGATTGGACAGGGATTAAACTACGAGCAGTACTTC